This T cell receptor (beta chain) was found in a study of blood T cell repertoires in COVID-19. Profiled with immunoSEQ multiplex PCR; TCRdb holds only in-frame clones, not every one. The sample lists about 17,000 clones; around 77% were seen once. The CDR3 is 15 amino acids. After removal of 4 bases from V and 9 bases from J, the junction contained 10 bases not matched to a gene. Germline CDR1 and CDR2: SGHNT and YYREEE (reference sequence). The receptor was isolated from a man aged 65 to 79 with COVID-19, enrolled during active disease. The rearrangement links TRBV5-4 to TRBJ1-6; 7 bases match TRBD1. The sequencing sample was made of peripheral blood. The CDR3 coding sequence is TGTGCCAGCAGCCCGTCGCGGACAGGAGGTTCACCCCTCCACTTT. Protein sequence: CASSPSRTGGSPLHF.